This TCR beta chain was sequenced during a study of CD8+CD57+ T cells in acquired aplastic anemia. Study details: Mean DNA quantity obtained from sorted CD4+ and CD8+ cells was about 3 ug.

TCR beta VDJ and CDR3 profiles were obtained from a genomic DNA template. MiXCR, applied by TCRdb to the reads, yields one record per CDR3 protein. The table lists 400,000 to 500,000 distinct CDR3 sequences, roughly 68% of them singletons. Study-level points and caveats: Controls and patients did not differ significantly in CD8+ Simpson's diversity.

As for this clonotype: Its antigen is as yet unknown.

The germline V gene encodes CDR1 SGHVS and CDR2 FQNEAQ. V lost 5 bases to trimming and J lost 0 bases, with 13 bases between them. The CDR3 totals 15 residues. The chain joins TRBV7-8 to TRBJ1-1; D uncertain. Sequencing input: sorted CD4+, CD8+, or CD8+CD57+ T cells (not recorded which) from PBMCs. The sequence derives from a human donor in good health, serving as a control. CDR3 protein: CASSPDPAVNTEAFF. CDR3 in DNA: TGTGCCAGCAGCCCGGACCCGGCCGTGAACACTGAAGCTTTCTTT.